This passage covers 30 T cell receptor beta chains from one sample sequenced in a study of resident and recirculating memory T cells in vitiligo (dated by TCRdb to between 2018 and 2020). The receptor library was made with the immunoSEQ multiplex PCR assay. This immuneACCESS table, as held by TCRdb, lists in-frame sequences with V and J called but not all clones. Of the missing ones, under half trace to an unresolved V gene in checked studies; the others have no known cause. This sample holds 40,000 to 45,000 clones; 80% to 95% were observed only once. The ten largest account for roughly 4.5% of the sample. The sample consisted of blood. The origin of the receptors is a male donor with vitiligo.

The rearrangement links TRBV18 to TRBJ2-7; possible D gene TRBD2, 6 bases. The CDR3 covers 13 residues. Germline-derived CDR1 and CDR2 are KGHSH and LQKENI. V was clipped by 8 bases and J by 9 bases, with 20 bases between them. Here the CDR3 DNA reads TGTGCCAGCACCTTCCCGGGACTGGCAGCGCAGTACTTC. Protein product: CASTFPGLAAQYF.

The J gene is TRBJ2-3, the V gene TRBV4-1, with 7 positions matching TRBD2. Germline V lookup: CDR1 MGHRA, CDR2 YSYEKL. Trimming cost V 5 bases and J 2 bases; bases outside gene matches: 10. The CDR3 spans 16 residues. CDR3 in DNA: TGCGCCAGCAGCTCTATAAGCGGGGAAGACACAGATACGCAGTATTTT. It specifies CASSSISGEDTDTQYF.

The chain links TRBV7-3 to TRBJ1-6, with D possibly TRBD1 on 5 matching bases. Trimming left V 1 base short and J 11 bases short, with 15 bases between. The CDR3 length is 15 residues. Germline lookup yields CDR1 SGHTA and CDR2 FQGTGA. The CDR3 nucleotides are TGTGCCAGCAGCTTAAGGTCCCGGGGGTTAGCACCCCTCCACTTT. Amino acid sequence: CASSLRSRGLAPLHF.

J is TRBJ2-5 and V is TRBV5-1, with 11 bases that match TRBD2. From germline, CDR1 is SGHRS and CDR2 YFSETQ. CDR3 length: 14 residues. Trimming cost V 2 bases and J 3 bases; bases outside gene matches: 0. CDR3 in DNA: TGCGCCAGCAGCTTACTAGCGGGGGAAGAGACCCAGTACTTC. Its translation is CASSLLAGEETQYF.

This chain uses TRBV9 with TRBJ2-1, with 8 bases identical to TRBD1. V shed 2 bases and J 6 bases; nucleotides not matched to a gene: 1. The germline gives CDR1 SGDLS, CDR2 YYNGEE. The CDR3 covers 13 residues. CDR3 coding DNA: TGTGCCAGCAGCGTGACAGGGGTCAATGAGCAGTTCTTC. As protein: CASSVTGVNEQFF.

The chain has TRBV19 and TRBJ2-7; TRBD1 agrees at 8 bases. The CDR3 covers 14 residues. Germline trimming cut 3 bases from V and 0 bases from J; bases unmatched to any gene: 1. Germline V gene sequence: CDR1 LNHDA, CDR2 SQIVND (reference sequence). CDR3 protein: CASSMGQVSYEQYF. CDR3 nucleotide sequence: TGTGCCAGTAGTATGGGACAGGTCTCCTACGAGCAGTACTTC.

The chain combines TRBV7-2 with TRBJ2-3; D is uncertain. The germline gives CDR1 SGHTA, CDR2 FQGNSA. V shed 1 base and J shed 11 bases, with 10 bases lying between them. The CDR3 spans 12 residues. The DNA for the CDR3 is TGTGCCAGCAGCTTAGACCGCTCGGTGCAGTATTTT. It translates to CASSLDRSVQYF.

The chain links TRBV5-6 to TRBJ1-1, with TRBD1 matching over 7 bases. This CDR3 comprises 13 residues. The germline gives CDR1 SGHDT, CDR2 YYEEEE. The J segment lost 1 base and the V segment lost 5 bases, leaving 2 bases of the junction unmatched. The CDR3 nucleotides read TGTGCCAGCAGTGGGACAGCGAACACTGAAGCTTTCTTT. Translation gives CASSGTANTEAFF.

V usage is TRBV28 and J usage is TRBJ1-5, with D perhaps TRBD1 (5 bases). This CDR3 comprises 14 residues. CDR1 is MDHEN and CDR2 is SYDVKM in the germline V gene. V shed 5 bases and J shed 6 bases, with 14 bases lying between them. CDR3 bases: TGTGCCAGCAGTGCGGGACGGAGTATTCAGCCCCAGCATTTT. Protein sequence: CASSAGRSIQPQHF.

This clone was picked up one time. The rearrangement links TRBV4-1 to TRBJ2-3; D perhaps matches TRBD2 (6 bases). Germline loops: CDR1 MGHRA, CDR2 YSYEKL. The CDR3 is made up of 17 amino acids. V shed 0 bases and J shed 2 bases, with 15 bases lying between them. This CDR3 is CASSQDPAGLFTDTQYF. CDR3 coding DNA: TGCGCCAGCAGCCAAGATCCTGCGGGACTTTTCACAGATACGCAGTATTTT.

This chain uses TRBV15 with TRBJ1-2; 8 bases agree with TRBD1. The germline V gene encodes CDR1 LNHNV and CDR2 YYDKDF (reference sequence). Trimming removed 0 bases from V and 1 base from J; junction bases left unmatched: 1. CDR3 size: 15 residues. The DNA for the CDR3 is TGTGCCACCAGCAGAGAACAGGGGGTTAACTATGGCTACACCTTC. Translated: CATSREQGVNYGYTF.

This rearrangement joins TRBV27 to TRBJ2-5, with 7 bases that match TRBD2. The V and J ends lost 2 bases and 2 bases, in that order; junction bases with no gene match: 5. The CDR3 loop spans 15 amino acids. CDR1 is MNHEY, CDR2 SMNVEV, per germline (reference sequence). This CDR3 is CASSLRWGGQETQYF. In DNA form, the CDR3 reads TGTGCCAGCAGTTTACGGTGGGGGGGACAAGAGACCCAGTACTTC.

The CDR3 nucleotides are TGTGCCAGCAGCCCAGGGGGGAAGACCCAGTACTTC. Translating it yields CASSPGGKTQYF. The gene calls are TRBV7-3 and TRBJ2-5, with D tentatively TRBD1 (7 bases). This CDR3 comprises 12 residues. The V end lost 5 bases, the J end lost 6 bases, and 10 bases lay between the germline ends. Per the germline V gene, CDR1 is SGHTA and CDR2 is FQGTGA. Full variable domain (remainder filled in from reference TRBV7-3 and TRBJ2-5): GAGVSQTPSNKVTEKGKYVELRCDPISGHTALYWYRQSLGQGPEFLIYFQGTGAADDSGLPNDRFFAVRPEGSVSTLKIQRTERGDSAVYLCASSPGGKTQYFGPGTRLLVL.

The chain recombines TRBV27 with TRBJ1-1; weak D call: TRBD1 (5 bases). CDR1 is MNHEY, CDR2 SMNVEV, per germline (reference sequence). V dropped 2 bases and J dropped 10 bases, with 17 bases sitting between them. CDR3 size: 14 residues. CDR3 residues: CASSLTNTGTRAFF. CDR3 coding DNA: TGTGCCAGCAGTTTAACCAATACCGGGACTCGAGCTTTCTTT.

The J gene is TRBJ1-1, the V gene TRBV10-3, with D possibly being TRBD1 (6 bases). The CDR3 runs 12 residues. The germline gives CDR1 ENHRY, CDR2 SYGVKD. V lost 0 bases and J 14 bases, leaving 13 bases between the germline ends. This CDR3 reads CAISESLDSFFF. The DNA for the CDR3 is TGTGCCATCAGTGAGTCCCTGGACAGTTTCTTCTTT.

The chain recombines TRBV7-2 with TRBJ2-1; D gene uncertain. Germline CDR1 SGHTA, CDR2 FQGNSA. The V gene lost 3 bases and the J gene lost 0 bases, with 9 bases spanning the gap. CDR3 length: 15 residues. The CDR3 region is CASSFDFSSYNEQFF. In DNA, the CDR3 is TGTGCCAGCAGCTTCGACTTTAGCTCCTACAATGAGCAGTTCTTC.

In the case of this clone: At one end, the junction sequence differs from germline, possibly due to a read error. V is TRBV5-1 and J is TRBJ2-1; TRBD2 is a possible D gene (6 bases). There are 12 residues in the CDR3. Germline CDR1 reads SGHRS; CDR2 reads YFSETQ. This CDR3 is CASSPDYHEQFF. In DNA form, the CDR3 reads TGCGCCAGCAGCCCGGACTACCATGAGCAGTTCTTC.

A single count supports this clone. The genes are TRBV5-1 and TRBJ2-2, with TRBD2 matching over 9 bases. This CDR3 contains 15 residues. The J segment lost 7 bases and the V segment lost 2 bases, leaving 6 bases of the junction unmatched. Germline V gene sequence: CDR1 SGHRS, CDR2 YFSETQ. The CDR3 nucleotides read TGCGCCAGCAGCTTTGGTAGCGGGGGCGGCGGGGAGCTGTTTTTT. Translating gives CASSFGSGGGGELFF.

V is TRBV2 and J is TRBJ1-3; D not resolved. Germline values: CDR1 SNHLY, CDR2 FYNNEI. The CDR3 runs to 17 residues. The ends were cut back, 4 bases at V and 0 bases at J, with 16 bases in the middle. CDR3 sequence: CASSAVTSKSSGNTIYF. The CDR3 bases are TGTGCCAGCAGTGCGGTGACATCGAAAAGCTCTGGAAACACCATATATTTT.

CDR3 sequence (DNA): TGTGCCAGAAGCCGCCATGGACAGTCCTACCAGGGCGAGCAGTACTTC. Protein sequence: CARSRHGQSYQGEQYF. The gene calls are TRBV5-3 and TRBJ2-7; maybe TRBD1 (6 bases). TRBV5-3 is an open reading frame, and its role is uncertain. Trimming left V 4 bases short and J 6 bases short, with 23 bases between. The CDR3 totals 16 residues.

J is TRBJ2-1 and V is TRBV9, with a possible D match to TRBD2 (6 bases). Trimming shortened V by 0 bases and J by 2 bases, and 9 bases separated the two germline ends. Germline assignment: CDR1 SGDLS and CDR2 YYNGEE. This CDR3 comprises 15 residues. The DNA for the CDR3 is TGTGCCAGCAGCGTAGCGGGGGACCCCTACAATGAGCAGTTCTTC. Translation gives CASSVAGDPYNEQFF.

About this clone itself: The sample holds other DNA sequences that translate to the same CDR3. CDR3 nucleotides: TGCGCCAGCAGCCAGGAGACAGGGACCTATGGCTACACCTTC. Protein: CASSQETGTYGYTF. The rearrangement uses TRBV4-3 and TRBJ1-2, with 7 bases aligning to TRBD1. CDR1 is LGHNA, CDR2 YSLEER, per germline. This CDR3 is 14 amino acids long. V gave up 3 bases and J gave up 4 bases; unmatched junction bases: 5.

The rearrangement joins TRBV7-2 to TRBJ2-3, with D possibly TRBD2 on 6 matching bases. Looked up from germline, CDR1 is SGHTA and CDR2 is FQGNSA. The germline V and J ends were trimmed by 3 bases and 7 bases, with 23 bases remaining between them. The CDR3 runs to 17 residues. The DNA for the CDR3 is TGTGCCAGCAGCTTGTCGCACGGGACTCCCGTAGGTAATACGCAGTATTTT. Its translation is CASSLSHGTPVGNTQYF.

The chain couples TRBV9 to TRBJ2-5; D might be TRBD2 (5 bases). Trimming removed 4 bases from V and 4 bases from J, with 11 bases in between. The CDR3 has 13 amino acids. Germline CDR1 is SGDLS and CDR2 is YYNGEE. The CDR3 reads CASSRGLGETQYF. In nucleotides, the CDR3 is TGTGCCAGCAGCCGCGGGTTGGGAGAGACCCAGTACTTC.

The chain couples TRBV25-1 to TRBJ1-1, with D possibly matching TRBD1 (5 bases). The CDR3 is 14 amino acids. Germline V gives CDR1 MGHDK, CDR2 SYGVNS. V gave up 4 bases and J gave up 5 bases, with 14 bases separating them. The CDR3 bases are TGTGCCAGCAGTGCCCCAGGGTCTCGGACTGAAGCTTTCTTT. It codes for CASSAPGSRTEAFF.

The V and J genes are TRBV15 and TRBJ1-1; 8 nucleotides align to TRBD1. V trimming: 2 bases; J trimming: 5 bases; junction bases outside the gene matches: 4. The CDR3 spans 14 residues. CDR1 and CDR2 (germline): LNHNV, YYDKDF (reference sequence). The CDR3, as DNA: TGTGCCACCAGCAGAACAGGGGGAGGAACTGAAGCTTTCTTT. Its protein is CATSRTGGGTEAFF.

The J gene is TRBJ2-7, the V gene TRBV11-2; TRBD1 matches 8 bases. The V and J ends lost 4 bases and 9 bases, in that order; junction bases with no gene match: 8. Germline V gene sequence: CDR1 SGHAT, CDR2 FQNNGV. The CDR3 is 13 amino acids. The CDR3: CASSSARTGPQYF. CDR3 DNA: TGTGCCAGCAGCTCGGCCCGGACAGGGCCGCAGTACTTC.

J is TRBJ2-1 and V is TRBV27; D possibly corresponds to TRBD2 (6 bases). CDR1 is MNHEY and CDR2 is SMNVEV in the germline V gene (reference sequence). V gave up 6 bases and J gave up 1 base, with 19 bases separating them. CDR3 length equals 17 residues. The CDR3 DNA reads TGTGCCAGCAGCCCAGGTATCGTGGGGAGGTCCTACAATGAGCAGTTCTTC. This encodes CASSPGIVGRSYNEQFF.

V gene TRBV4-3 combines with J gene TRBJ1-6, with 10 nucleotides matching TRBD1. This CDR3 comprises 16 residues. CDR1 is LGHNA and CDR2 is YSLEER in the germline V gene. With V trimmed by 2 bases and J by 7 bases, 5 bases remained unmatched. CDR3 residues: CASSQLQGQGNSPLHF. The CDR3 DNA reads TGCGCCAGCAGCCAATTGCAGGGACAGGGGAATTCACCCCTCCACTTT.

In its sample, this clone was seen once. The chain combines TRBV30 with TRBJ2-1, with TRBD1 matching 10 bases. Per germline, CDR1 GTSNPN and CDR2 SVGIG (reference sequence). The CDR3 sequence is 16 residues long. V was pared by 0 bases and J by 6 bases, with 8 bases of the junction left unmatched. CDR3 DNA: TGTGCCTGGAGTGTAATCGGACAGGGGGGGGGCAATGAGCAGTTCTTC. Translating it yields CAWSVIGQGGGNEQFF. Full variable domain (rest looked up from reference TRBV30 and TRBJ2-1): SQTIHQWPATLVQPVGSPLSLECTVEGTSNPNLYWYRQAAGRGLQLLFYSVGIGQISSEVPQNLSASRPQDRQFILSSKKLLLSDSGFYLCAWSVIGQGGGNEQFFGPGTRLTVL.